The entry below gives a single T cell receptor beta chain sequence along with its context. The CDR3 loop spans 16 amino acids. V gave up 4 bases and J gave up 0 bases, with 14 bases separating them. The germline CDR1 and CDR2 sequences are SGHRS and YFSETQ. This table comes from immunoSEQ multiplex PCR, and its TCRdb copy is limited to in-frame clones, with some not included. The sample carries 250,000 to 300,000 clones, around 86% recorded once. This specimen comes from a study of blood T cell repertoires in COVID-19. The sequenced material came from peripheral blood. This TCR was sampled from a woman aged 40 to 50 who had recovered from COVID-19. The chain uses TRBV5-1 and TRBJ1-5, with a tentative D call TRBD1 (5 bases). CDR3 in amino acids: CASSPGWGDSNQPQHF. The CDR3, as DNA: TGCGCCAGCAGCCCCGGATGGGGGGATAGCAATCAGCCCCAGCATTTT.